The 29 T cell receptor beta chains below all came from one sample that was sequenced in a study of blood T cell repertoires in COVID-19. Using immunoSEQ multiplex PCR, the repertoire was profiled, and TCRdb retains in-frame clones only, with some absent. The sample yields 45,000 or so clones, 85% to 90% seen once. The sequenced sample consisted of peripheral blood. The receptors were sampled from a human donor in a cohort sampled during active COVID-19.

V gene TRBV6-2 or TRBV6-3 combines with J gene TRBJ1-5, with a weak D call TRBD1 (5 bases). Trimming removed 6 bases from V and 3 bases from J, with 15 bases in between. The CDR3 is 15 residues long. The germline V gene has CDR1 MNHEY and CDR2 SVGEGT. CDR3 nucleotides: TGTGCCAGCAGCCCATGGGGGGGGGACAATCAGCCCCAGCATTTT. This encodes CASSPWGGDNQPQHF.

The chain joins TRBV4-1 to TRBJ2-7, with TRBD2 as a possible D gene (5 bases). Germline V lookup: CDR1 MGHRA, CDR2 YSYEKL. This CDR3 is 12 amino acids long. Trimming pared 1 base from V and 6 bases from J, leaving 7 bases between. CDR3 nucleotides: TGCGCCAGCAGCCAAGGCGGGTTCGAGCAGTACTTC. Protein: CASSQGGFEQYF.

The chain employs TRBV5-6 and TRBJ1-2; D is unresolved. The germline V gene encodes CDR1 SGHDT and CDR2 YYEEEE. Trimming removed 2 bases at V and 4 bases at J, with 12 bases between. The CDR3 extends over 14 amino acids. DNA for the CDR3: TGTGCCAGCAGCTTCAAGTATCTCGGCTATGGCTACACCTTC. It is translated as CASSFKYLGYGYTF.

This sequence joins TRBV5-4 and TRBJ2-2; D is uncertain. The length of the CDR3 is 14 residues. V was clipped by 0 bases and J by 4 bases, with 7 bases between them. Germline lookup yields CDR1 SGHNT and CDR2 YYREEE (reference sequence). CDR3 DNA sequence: TGTGCCAGCAGCTTGGCCCTAGGCACCGGGGAGCTGTTTTTT. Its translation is CASSLALGTGELFF. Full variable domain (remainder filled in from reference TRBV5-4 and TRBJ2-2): ETGVTQSPTHLIKTRGQQVTLRCSSQSGHNTVSWYQQALGQGPQFIFQYYREEENGRGNFPPRFSGLQFPNYSSELNVNALELDDSALYLCASSLALGTGELFFGEGSRLTVL.

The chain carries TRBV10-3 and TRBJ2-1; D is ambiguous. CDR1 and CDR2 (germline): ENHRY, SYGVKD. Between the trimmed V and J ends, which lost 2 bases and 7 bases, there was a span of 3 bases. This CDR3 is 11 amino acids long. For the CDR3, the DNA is TGTGCCATCAGTGAGCAGAATGAGCAGTTCTTC. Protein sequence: CAISEQNEQFF.

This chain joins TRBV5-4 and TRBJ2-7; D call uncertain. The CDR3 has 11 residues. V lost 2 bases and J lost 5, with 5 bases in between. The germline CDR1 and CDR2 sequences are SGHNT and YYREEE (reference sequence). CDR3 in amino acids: CASSLHDEQYF. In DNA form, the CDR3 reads TGTGCCAGCAGCTTACACGACGAGCAGTACTTC.

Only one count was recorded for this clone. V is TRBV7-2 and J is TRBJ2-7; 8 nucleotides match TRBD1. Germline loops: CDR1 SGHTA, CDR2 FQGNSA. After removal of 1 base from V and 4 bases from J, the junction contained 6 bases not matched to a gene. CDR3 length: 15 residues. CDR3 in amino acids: CASSLEAGGAYEQYF. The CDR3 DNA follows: TGTGCCAGCAGCTTAGAGGCAGGGGGCGCGTACGAGCAGTACTTC.

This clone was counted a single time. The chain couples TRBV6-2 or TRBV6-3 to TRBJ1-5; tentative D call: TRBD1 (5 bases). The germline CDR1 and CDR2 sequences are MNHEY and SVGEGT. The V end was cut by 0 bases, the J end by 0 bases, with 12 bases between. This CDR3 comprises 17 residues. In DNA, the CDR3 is TGTGCCAGCAGTTACTCGGGGCAGCCGTATAGCAATCAGCCCCAGCATTTT. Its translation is CASSYSGQPYSNQPQHF.

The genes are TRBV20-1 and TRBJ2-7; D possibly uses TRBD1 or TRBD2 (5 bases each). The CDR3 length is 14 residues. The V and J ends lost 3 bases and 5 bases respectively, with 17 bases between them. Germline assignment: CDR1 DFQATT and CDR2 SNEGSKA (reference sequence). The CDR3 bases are TGCAGTGCTAGTGGGAGAAGGGGAACCGACGAGCAGTACTTC. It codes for CSASGRRGTDEQYF.

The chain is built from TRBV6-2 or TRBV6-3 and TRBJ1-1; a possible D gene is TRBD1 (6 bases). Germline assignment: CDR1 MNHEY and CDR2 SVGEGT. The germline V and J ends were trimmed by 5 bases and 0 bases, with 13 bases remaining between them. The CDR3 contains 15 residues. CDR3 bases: TGTGCCAGCAGTCGCCAGACAGGTTTGAACACTGAAGCTTTCTTT. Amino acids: CASSRQTGLNTEAFF.

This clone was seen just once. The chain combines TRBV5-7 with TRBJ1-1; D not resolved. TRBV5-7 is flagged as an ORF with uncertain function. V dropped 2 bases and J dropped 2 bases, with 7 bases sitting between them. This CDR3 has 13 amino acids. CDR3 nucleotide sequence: TGTGCCAGCAGCTTATTCAATAACACTGAAGCTTTCTTT. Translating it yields CASSLFNNTEAFF.

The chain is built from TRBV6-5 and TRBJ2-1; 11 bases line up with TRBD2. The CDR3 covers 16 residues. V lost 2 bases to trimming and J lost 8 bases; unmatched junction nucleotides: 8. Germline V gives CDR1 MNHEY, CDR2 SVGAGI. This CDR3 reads CASSYRLAGTGDEQFF. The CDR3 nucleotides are TGTGCCAGCAGTTACAGACTAGCGGGGACGGGTGATGAGCAGTTCTTC.

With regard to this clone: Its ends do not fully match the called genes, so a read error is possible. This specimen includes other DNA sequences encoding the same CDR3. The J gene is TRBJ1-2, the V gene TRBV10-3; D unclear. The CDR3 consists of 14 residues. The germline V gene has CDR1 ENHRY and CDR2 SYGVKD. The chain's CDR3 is CAISPEAPTYGYTF. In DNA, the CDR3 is TGTGCCATCTCTCCAGAGGCCCCTACCTATGGCTACACTTTC.

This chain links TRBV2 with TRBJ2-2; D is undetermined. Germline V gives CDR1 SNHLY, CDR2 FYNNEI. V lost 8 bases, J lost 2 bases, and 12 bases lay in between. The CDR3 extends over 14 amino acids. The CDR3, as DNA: TGTGCCAGCGCTACCCACGGTAACACCGGGGAGCTGTTTTTT. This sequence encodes CASATHGNTGELFF.

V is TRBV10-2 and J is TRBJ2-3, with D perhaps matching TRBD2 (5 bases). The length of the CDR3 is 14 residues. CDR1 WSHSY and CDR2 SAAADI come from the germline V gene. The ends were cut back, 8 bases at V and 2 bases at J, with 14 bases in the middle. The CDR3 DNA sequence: TGCGCCAGCTACGACCCGGGAACCACAGATACGCAGTATTTT. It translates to CASYDPGTTDTQYF.

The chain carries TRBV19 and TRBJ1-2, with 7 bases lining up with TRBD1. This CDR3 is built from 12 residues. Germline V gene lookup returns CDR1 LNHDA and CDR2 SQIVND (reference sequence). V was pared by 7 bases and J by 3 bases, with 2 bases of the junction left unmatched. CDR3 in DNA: TGTGCCAGTAACCAGGGGGACTATGGCTACACCTTC. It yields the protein CASNQGDYGYTF.

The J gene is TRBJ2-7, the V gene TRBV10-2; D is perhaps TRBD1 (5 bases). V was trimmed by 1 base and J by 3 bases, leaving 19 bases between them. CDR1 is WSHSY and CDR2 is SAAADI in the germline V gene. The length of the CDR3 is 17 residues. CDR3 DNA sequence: TGCGCCAGCAGTGAGTTAGGGGTTGGGTCAGCTAACTACGAGCAGTACTTC. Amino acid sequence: CASSELGVGSANYEQYF.

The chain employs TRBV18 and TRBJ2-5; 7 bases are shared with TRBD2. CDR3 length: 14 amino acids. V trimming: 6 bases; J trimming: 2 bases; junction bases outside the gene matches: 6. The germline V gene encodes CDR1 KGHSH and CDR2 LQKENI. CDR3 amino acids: CASSPTGGQETQYF. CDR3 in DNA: TGTGCCAGCTCCCCCACCGGGGGGCAAGAGACCCAGTACTTC. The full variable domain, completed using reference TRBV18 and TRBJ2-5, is NAGVMQNPRHLVRRRGQEARLRCSPMKGHSHVYWYRQLPEEGLKFMVYLQKENIIDESGMPKERFSAEFPKEGPSILRIQQVVRGDSAAYFCASSPTGGQETQYFGPGTRLLVL.

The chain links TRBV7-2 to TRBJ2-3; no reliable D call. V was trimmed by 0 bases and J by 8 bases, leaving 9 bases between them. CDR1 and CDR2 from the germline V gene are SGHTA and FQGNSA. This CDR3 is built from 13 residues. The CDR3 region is CASSLAQSSTQYF. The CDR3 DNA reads TGTGCCAGCAGCTTAGCGCAGTCAAGTACGCAGTATTTT.

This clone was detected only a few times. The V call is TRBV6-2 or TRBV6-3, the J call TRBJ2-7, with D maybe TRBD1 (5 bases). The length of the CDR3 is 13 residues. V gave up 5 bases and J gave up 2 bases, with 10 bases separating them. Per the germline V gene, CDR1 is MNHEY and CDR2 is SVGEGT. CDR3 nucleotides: TGTGCCAGCAGTCTTACAGGCACCTACGAGCAGTACTTC. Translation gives CASSLTGTYEQYF.

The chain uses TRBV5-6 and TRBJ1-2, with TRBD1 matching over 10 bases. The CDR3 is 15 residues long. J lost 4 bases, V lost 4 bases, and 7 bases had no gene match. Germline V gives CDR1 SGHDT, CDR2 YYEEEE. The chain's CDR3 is CASSQDRGRPYGYTF. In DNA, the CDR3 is TGTGCCAGCAGCCAAGACAGGGGGCGCCCCTATGGCTACACCTTC.

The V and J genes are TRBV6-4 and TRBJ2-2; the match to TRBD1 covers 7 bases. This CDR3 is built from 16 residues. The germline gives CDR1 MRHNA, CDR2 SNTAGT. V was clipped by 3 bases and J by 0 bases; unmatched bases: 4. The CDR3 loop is CASSELGGSNTGELFF. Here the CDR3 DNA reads TGTGCCAGCAGTGAACTAGGGGGCTCGAACACCGGGGAGCTGTTTTTT.

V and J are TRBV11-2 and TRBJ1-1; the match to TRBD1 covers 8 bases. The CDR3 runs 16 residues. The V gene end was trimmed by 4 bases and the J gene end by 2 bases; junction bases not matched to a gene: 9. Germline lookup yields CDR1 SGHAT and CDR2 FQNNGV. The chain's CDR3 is CASSSVWGTGNTEAFF. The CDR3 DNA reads TGTGCCAGCAGCTCCGTCTGGGGGACAGGAAACACTGAAGCTTTCTTT.

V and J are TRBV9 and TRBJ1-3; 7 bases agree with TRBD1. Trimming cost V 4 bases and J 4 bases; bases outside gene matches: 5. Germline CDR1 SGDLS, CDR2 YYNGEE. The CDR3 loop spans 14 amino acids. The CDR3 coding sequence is TGTGCCAGCAGCCCCCAGGGGGGCGGAAACACCATATATTTT. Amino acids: CASSPQGGGNTIYF.

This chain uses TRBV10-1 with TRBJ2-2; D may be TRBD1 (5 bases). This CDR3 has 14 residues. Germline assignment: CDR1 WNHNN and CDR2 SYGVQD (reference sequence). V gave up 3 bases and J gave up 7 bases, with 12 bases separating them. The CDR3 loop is CASSEAGIGGELFF. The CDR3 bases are TGCGCCAGCAGTGAAGCAGGGATCGGCGGGGAGCTGTTTTTT.

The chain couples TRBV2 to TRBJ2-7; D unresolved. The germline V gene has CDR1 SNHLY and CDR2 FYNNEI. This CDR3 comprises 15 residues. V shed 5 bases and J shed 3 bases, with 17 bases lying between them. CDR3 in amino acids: CASSPRRRVVYEQYF. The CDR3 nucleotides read TGTGCCAGCAGTCCACGTCGTAGAGTCGTCTACGAGCAGTACTTC. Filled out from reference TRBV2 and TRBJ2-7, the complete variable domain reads EPEVTQTPSHQVTQMGQEVILRCVPISNHLYFYWYRQILGQKVEFLVSFYNNEISEKSEIFDDQFSVERPDGSNFTLKIRSTKLEDSAMYFCASSPRRRVVYEQYFGPGTRLTVT.

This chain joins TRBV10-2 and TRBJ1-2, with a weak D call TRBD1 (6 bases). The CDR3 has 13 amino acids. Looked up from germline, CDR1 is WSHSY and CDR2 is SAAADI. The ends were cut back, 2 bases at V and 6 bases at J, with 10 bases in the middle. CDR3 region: CASSEQGPHGYTF. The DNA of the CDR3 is TGCGCCAGCAGTGAGCAGGGGCCCCATGGCTACACCTTC.

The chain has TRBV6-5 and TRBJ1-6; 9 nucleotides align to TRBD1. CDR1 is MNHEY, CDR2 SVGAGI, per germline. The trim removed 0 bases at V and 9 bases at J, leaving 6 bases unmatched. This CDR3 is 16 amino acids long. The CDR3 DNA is TGTGCCAGCAGTTACTCGCGGGACAGGGTGGGTTCACCCCTCCACTTT. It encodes CASSYSRDRVGSPLHF.

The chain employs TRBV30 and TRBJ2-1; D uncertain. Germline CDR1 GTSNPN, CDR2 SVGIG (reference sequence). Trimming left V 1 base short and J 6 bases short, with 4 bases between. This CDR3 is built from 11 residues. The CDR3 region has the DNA TGTGCCTGGAGTGGTCGCAATGAGCAGTTCTTC. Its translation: CAWSGRNEQFF.